What follows are 24 T cell receptor beta chains derived from one specimen sequenced in a study of T cells in Graves' hyperthyroidism and ophthalmopathy. RNA transcripts gave rise to amplified TCR beta CDR3 regions. The primer set for the first-round RT-PCR of the TCR CDR3 was HTBI. In TCRdb, the multiplex PCR reads were re-called with MiXCR into one record per CDR3 protein. Of a few hundred thousand distinct CDR3 sequences listed, around 14% are singletons. The source material was blood. Receptor source: a young woman with Graves' hyperthyroidism.

In this sample, this clonotype turned up many times. An end of the junction does not agree with germline; a read error may underlie this. This chain uses TRBV27 with TRBJ2-7; D remains ambiguous. This CDR3 is 13 amino acids long. Germline V CDR1 and CDR2: MNHEY, SMNVEV (reference sequence). CDR3 loop: CASSLSRSYEQYF. For the CDR3, the DNA is TGTGCCAGCAGCTTATCCCGATCCTACGAGCAGTACTTC.

This clonotype showed up many times. The V gene is TRBV6-1, the J gene TRBJ1-5; D is uncertain. V was clipped by 5 bases and J by 3 bases, with 11 bases between them. The CDR3 sequence is 14 residues long. Looked up from germline, CDR1 is MNHNS and CDR2 is SASEGT. The chain's CDR3 is CASSYGRTNQPQHF. In DNA form, the CDR3 reads TGTGCCAGCAGTTACGGCAGAACCAATCAGCCCCAGCATTTT.

This rearrangement joins TRBV20-1 to TRBJ2-7, with 8 bases matching TRBD2. Germline V gene data show CDR1 as DFQATT and CDR2 as SNEGSKA (reference sequence). Trimming removed 3 bases from V and 5 bases from J; junction bases left unmatched: 9. This CDR3 region has 14 residues. The CDR3 sequence is CSASLSGNFDEQYF. For the CDR3, the DNA is TGCAGTGCTAGCCTTAGCGGGAACTTCGACGAGCAGTACTTC.

The table lists this clonotype with a few counts. The gene calls are TRBV24-1 and TRBJ2-3, with 12 bases fitting TRBD2. CDR1 KGHDR and CDR2 SFDVKD come from the germline V gene. The CDR3 contains 15 residues. The junction had 4 bases not matched to a gene; V was cut back by 6 bases and J by 4 bases. The CDR3 bases are TGTGCCACCAGTCCACTAGCGGGAGGAGCAGATACGCAGTATTTT. It specifies CATSPLAGGADTQYF.

This clonotype was counted many times. This chain joins TRBV7-9 and TRBJ2-5; TRBD2 aligns across 11 bases. In germline, CDR1 is SEHNR, CDR2 FQNEAQ (reference sequence). This CDR3 has 15 residues. The junction had 6 bases not matched to a gene; V was cut back by 4 bases and J by 5 bases. The CDR3 bases are TGTGCCAGCAGCTCCTTTAGCGGGAGGGCTGAGACCCAGTACTTC. Translating it yields CASSSFSGRAETQYF.

This clonotype was observed many times. The chain couples TRBV12-3 or TRBV12-4 to TRBJ2-1; D is uncertain. The CDR3 is made up of 15 amino acids. V was shortened by 5 bases and J by 3 bases, with 14 bases between the two germline ends. The DNA for the CDR3 is TGTGCCAGCAGTCCTCGGACGGGTTTCTACAATGAGCAGTTCTTC. Residues: CASSPRTGFYNEQFF.

This clonotype was observed once. The genes are TRBV7-6 and TRBJ2-1; 11 bases match TRBD1. CDR3 length equals 14 residues. With V trimmed by 3 bases and J by 8 bases, 3 bases remained unmatched. Germline CDR1 SGHVS, CDR2 FNYEAQ. The CDR3 sequence is CASSLPGQGDEQFF. CDR3 coding DNA: TGTGCCAGCAGCTTGCCGGGACAGGGGGATGAGCAGTTCTTC.

This clonotype was seen a few times. V and J are TRBV20-1 and TRBJ2-1; TRBD2 matches at 11 bases. The V and J ends lost 5 bases and 3 bases, in that order; junction bases with no gene match: 9. Per the germline V gene, CDR1 is DFQATT and CDR2 is SNEGSKA (reference sequence). The CDR3 covers 16 residues. CDR3 DNA: TGCAGTGCTGAGCCCACTAGCGGGAGTTTCTACAATGAGCAGTTCTTC. It yields the protein CSAEPTSGSFYNEQFF.

This clonotype was recorded at least ten times. This sequence joins TRBV11-3 and TRBJ2-5; 15 bases align to TRBD2. CDR3 length: 16 amino acids. CDR1 is SGHNT and CDR2 is YENEEA in the germline V gene. The trim removed 4 bases at V and 9 bases at J, leaving 9 bases unmatched. CDR3 sequence (DNA): TGTGCCAGCAGCTCTCGGACTAGCGGGAGGGTGGGGTCCCAGTACTTC. This sequence encodes CASSSRTSGRVGSQYF.

In this sample, this clonotype turned up many times. The chain couples TRBV7-8 to TRBJ2-1; 11 nucleotides match TRBD2. The germline V gene encodes CDR1 SGHVS and CDR2 FQNEAQ. V was pared by 4 bases and J by 6 bases, with 2 bases of the junction left unmatched. The CDR3 covers 14 residues. As DNA, the CDR3 is TGTGCCAGCAGCTACGGACTAGCGGGCAATGAGCAGTTCTTC. Amino acid sequence: CASSYGLAGNEQFF.

This clonotype was counted between two and nine times. This rearrangement joins TRBV6-2 or TRBV6-3 to TRBJ2-7; 8 bases map to TRBD1. Trimming at V came to 0 bases and at J to 0 bases, leaving 4 bases not matched to a gene. The CDR3 is 16 residues long. Germline CDR1 is MNHEY and CDR2 is SVGEGT. The CDR3 sequence is CASSYSTGDPSYEQYF. CDR3 nucleotide sequence: TGTGCCAGCAGTTACTCGACAGGGGACCCCTCCTACGAGCAGTACTTC.

This clonotype has ten or more counts. This chain connects TRBV6-1 to TRBJ1-1; D gene uncertain. Per the germline V gene, CDR1 is MNHNS and CDR2 is SASEGT. The germline V and J ends were trimmed by 5 bases and 2 bases, with 9 bases remaining between them. CDR3 length: 13 amino acids. CDR3 sequence: CASSSRANTEAFF. In nucleotides, the CDR3 is TGTGCCAGCAGTTCCCGGGCAAACACTGAAGCTTTCTTT.

Ten or more counts support this clonotype. The chain couples TRBV12-3 or TRBV12-4 to TRBJ1-2; D might be TRBD1 (5 bases). Trimming removed 5 bases from V and 8 bases from J, with 27 bases in between. CDR3 length: 17 amino acids. CDR3 in amino acids: CASSASGTKVGVGGYTF. The CDR3 bases are TGTGCCAGCAGTGCTTCCGGGACCAAGGTCGGCGTCGGAGGCTACACCTTC.

This clonotype has a handful of counts. The V gene is TRBV19, the J gene TRBJ2-1; TRBD2 matches 8 bases. Germline CDR1 and CDR2: LNHDA and SQIVND (reference sequence). V lost 2 bases to trimming and J lost 0 bases; unmatched junction nucleotides: 3. The CDR3 sequence is 16 residues long. Here the CDR3 reads CASSITSGSSYNEQFF. In nucleotides, the CDR3 is TGTGCCAGTAGTATAACTAGCGGTAGCTCCTACAATGAGCAGTTCTTC.

The chain employs TRBV20-1 and TRBJ1-4; 9 nucleotides agree with TRBD1. CDR1 DFQATT and CDR2 SNEGSKA come from the germline V gene (reference sequence). V was clipped by 6 bases and J by 8 bases; unmatched bases: 7. The CDR3 is 13 residues long. The CDR3 loop reads CSAVQGAGEKLFF. CDR3 coding DNA: TGCAGTGCCGTACAGGGGGCCGGGGAAAAACTGTTTTTT.

This clonotype was counted a few times. The J gene is TRBJ2-4, the V gene TRBV7-6, with a possible D match to TRBD1 (5 bases). The germline V gene has CDR1 SGHVS and CDR2 FNYEAQ. The V end lost 1 base, the J end lost 5 bases, and 12 bases lay between the germline ends. CDR3 length: 15 amino acids. The CDR3 loop is CASSLGSGFQNIQYF. The CDR3 DNA reads as TGTGCCAGCAGCTTAGGGTCAGGGTTTCAAAACATTCAGTACTTC.

The chain couples TRBV30 to TRBJ2-7; D is perhaps TRBD2 (6 bases). CDR3 length: 11 amino acids. V gave up 5 bases and J gave up 5 bases, with 10 bases separating them. The germline gives CDR1 GTSNPN, CDR2 SVGIG (reference sequence). CDR3 amino acids: CAWGGGNEQYF. The CDR3 DNA follows: TGTGCCTGGGGGGGAGGCAACGAGCAGTACTTC.

This clonotype was observed a handful of times. The chain combines TRBV6-5 with TRBJ2-5; D call uncertain. From germline, CDR1 is MNHEY and CDR2 SVGAGI. V was clipped by 2 bases and J by 1 base, with 8 bases between them. The CDR3 spans 14 residues. DNA of the CDR3: TGTGCCAGCAGTTACGGCCGGCTCCAAGAGACCCAGTACTTC. Translation gives CASSYGRLQETQYF.

A remark on this clonotype: A read error may explain this, as a much larger clone is one base away. The chain recombines TRBV12-3 or TRBV12-4 with TRBJ2-1; 8 bases agree with TRBD2. The CDR3 runs to 17 residues. V gave up 4 bases and J gave up 1 base; unmatched junction bases: 9. The CDR3 nucleotides read TGTGCCAGCAGTTCCGGGGGGGAGGAACGGTCCTACAATGAGCAGTTCTTC. It specifies CASSSGGEERSYNEQFF.

This clonotype has ten or more counts. This chain uses TRBV6-1 with TRBJ2-7, with 10 bases matching TRBD1. The CDR3 has 14 residues. Germline assignment: CDR1 MNHNS and CDR2 SASEGT. V was pared by 6 bases and J by 1 base, with 3 bases of the junction left unmatched. For the CDR3, the DNA is TGTGCCAGCAGAAGACAGGGGGCTTCCTACGAGCAGTACTTC. This translates into CASRRQGASYEQYF.

This chain uses TRBV7-2 with TRBJ2-2; D is perhaps TRBD1 (5 bases). Germline lookup yields CDR1 SGHTA and CDR2 FQGNSA. The CDR3 contains 14 residues. V dropped 1 base and J dropped 7 bases, with 10 bases sitting between them. Here the CDR3 reads CASSLVSGNGELFF. CDR3 nucleotides: TGTGCCAGCAGCTTAGTGTCAGGGAACGGGGAGCTGTTTTTT.

This chain connects TRBV7-8 to TRBJ2-5; no reliable D call. Trimming removed 3 bases at V and 2 bases at J, with 10 bases between. CDR1 is SGHVS, CDR2 FQNEAQ, per germline. This CDR3 spans 14 amino acids. The CDR3 spells CASSFSVVQETQYF. The CDR3 DNA follows: TGTGCCAGCAGCTTTTCGGTAGTTCAAGAGACCCAGTACTTC.

This clonotype was counted only a few times. The chain recombines TRBV19 with TRBJ2-7; the D gene is possibly TRBD2 (6 bases). Trimming removed 3 bases at V and 3 bases at J, with 15 bases between. The germline V gene encodes CDR1 LNHDA and CDR2 SQIVND (reference sequence). The CDR3 has 15 residues. The CDR3 region is CASSMDGRYIYEQYF. CDR3 bases: TGTGCCAGTAGTATGGACGGGAGATATATCTACGAGCAGTACTTC.

This clonotype was picked up a small number of times. J is TRBJ1-1 and V is TRBV11-2, with a tentative D call TRBD1 (5 bases). The CDR3 has 15 amino acids. Trimming removed 0 bases from V and 4 bases from J, with 12 bases in between. The germline V gene has CDR1 SGHAT and CDR2 FQNNGV. CDR3 nucleotide sequence: TGTGCCAGCAGCTTAGAGTCCCAGGGTCGCACTGAAGCTTTCTTT. Protein product: CASSLESQGRTEAFF.